This T cell receptor (beta chain) was sequenced during a study of T cell repertoires in aging, cancer and after chemotherapy. For the study at large: Healthy donor repertoires were recorded over several months to years and showed clear clonal overlap.

The template was genomic DNA from peripheral blood, not RNA. A mixed TRB-A/B primer pool amplified rearranged TRB by multiplex touch-down PCR. Using its own MiXCR run on the multiplex PCR reads, TCRdb lists one record per CDR3 protein. The table has about 9,200 distinct CDR3 sequences, roughly 36% seen once. V dropped 7 bases and J dropped 2 bases, with 12 bases sitting between them. This CDR3 has 13 residues. From germline, CDR1 is MNHEY and CDR2 SVGAGI. The sequence was obtained from a human donor in good health. Source material: blood. This chain connects TRBV6-5 to TRBJ2-7; D is tentatively TRBD1 or TRBD2 (7 bases each). CDR3 in amino acids: CASTGGGPYEQYF. CDR3 nucleotide sequence: TGTGCCAGCACAGGGGGAGGGCCCTACGAGCAGTACTTC.